The 20 T cell receptor beta chains below come from one sample, sequenced in a study of blood T cell repertoires in COVID-19. Clones were sequenced by immunoSEQ multiplex PCR, and TCRdb holds only the in-frame ones, with some missing. This table holds tens of thousands of clones, 75% to 85% found once. Sequencing was done on a sample of peripheral blood. The receptors were gathered from a human donor in a cohort sampled during active COVID-19.

The chain couples TRBV7-9 to TRBJ2-1, with 7 nucleotides matching TRBD1. The CDR3 has 14 residues. V lost 5 bases to trimming and J lost 3 bases; unmatched junction nucleotides: 4. CDR1 SEHNR and CDR2 FQNEAQ come from the germline V gene (reference sequence). The CDR3 loop reads CASSPWTGYNEQFF. The CDR3 DNA is TGTGCCAGCAGCCCTTGGACAGGCTACAATGAGCAGTTCTTC.

The count of this clone is one. V is TRBV6-5 and J is TRBJ2-7; 7 positions agree with TRBD2. The CDR3 is made up of 15 amino acids. Germline assignment: CDR1 MNHEY and CDR2 SVGAGI. V was pared by 0 bases and J by 3 bases, with 5 bases of the junction left unmatched. The CDR3 region has the DNA TGTGCCAGCAGTTACTCGGCTAGCGGCGTCTACGAGCAGTACTTC. Encoded protein: CASSYSASGVYEQYF.

This clone has only one observation. V gene TRBV15 combines with J gene TRBJ2-7, with a weak D call TRBD1 (6 bases). V was shortened by 3 bases and J by 6 bases, with 15 bases between the two germline ends. Germline CDR1 reads LNHNV; CDR2 reads YYDKDF (reference sequence). The CDR3 is 14 residues long. The CDR3 DNA is TGTGCCACCAGCAGTACAGGGTCTCGGATCGAGCAGTACTTC. It codes for CATSSTGSRIEQYF.

This clone has a handful of counts. The chain employs TRBV5-6 and TRBJ2-3; 8 bases line up with TRBD2. The junction had 2 bases not matched to a gene; V was cut back by 0 bases and J by 2 bases. The CDR3 consists of 15 residues. In germline, CDR1 is SGHDT, CDR2 YYEEEE. The CDR3 DNA sequence: TGTGCCAGCAGCTTGGCAGCGGGGGCCACAGATACGCAGTATTTT. Protein product: CASSLAAGATDTQYF.

This rearrangement joins TRBV18 to TRBJ2-1, with 7 bases lining up with TRBD1. Germline CDR1 reads KGHSH; CDR2 reads LQKENI. The CDR3 runs 15 residues. V trimming: 3 bases; J trimming: 5 bases; junction bases outside the gene matches: 7. As DNA, the CDR3 is TGTGCCAGCTCACCGGGACAGCCCCCCGACAATGAGCAGTTCTTC. Its translation is CASSPGQPPDNEQFF. Variable domain in full (rest from reference TRBV18 and TRBJ2-1): NAGVMQNPRHLVRRRGQEARLRCSPMKGHSHVYWYRQLPEEGLKFMVYLQKENIIDESGMPKERFSAEFPKEGPSILRIQQVVRGDSAAYFCASSPGQPPDNEQFFGPGTRLTVL.

This clone was detected a few times. The chain has TRBV19 and TRBJ1-2; the D is unclear. This CDR3 has 14 amino acids. CDR1 is LNHDA, CDR2 SQIVND, per germline (reference sequence). The V gene lost 1 base and the J gene lost 2 bases, with 8 bases spanning the gap. The DNA of the CDR3 is TGTGCCAGTAGTATAGTACCAACAAACTATGGCTACACCTTC. Translating gives CASSIVPTNYGYTF.

In regard to this clone: A junction boundary mismatches the germline segment, possibly from a read error. The chain combines TRBV3-1 (or the pseudogene TRBV3-2) with TRBJ2-3, with 10 bases aligning to TRBD2. Germline V gene sequence: CDR1 LGHDT, CDR2 YNNKEL (reference sequence). The CDR3 length is 12 residues. The CDR3 region is CASSQSLAGAIF. CDR3 nucleotides: TGTGCCAGCAGCCAATCTCTAGCGGGGGCGATCTTT.

This chain joins TRBV11-2 and TRBJ2-7; 10 bases agree with TRBD1. CDR1 SGHAT and CDR2 FQNNGV come from the germline V gene. Trimming took 5 bases from V and 3 from J; bases not matched to a gene: 7. The CDR3 runs 15 residues. This CDR3 is CASSPPGQGIYEQYF. CDR3 coding DNA: TGTGCCAGCAGCCCACCGGGACAGGGGATCTACGAGCAGTACTTC.

This chain links TRBV5-1 with TRBJ2-2, with D perhaps TRBD2 (5 bases). From germline, CDR1 is SGHRS and CDR2 YFSETQ. The CDR3 covers 15 residues. V was shortened by 0 bases and J by 2 bases, with 8 bases between the two germline ends. CDR3 in DNA: TGCGCCAGCAGCTTGGGGGAGCTAAACACCGGGGAGCTGTTTTTT. This encodes CASSLGELNTGELFF.

There are a few counts of this clone. V is TRBV29-1 and J is TRBJ2-3; D is unclear. The CDR3 has 13 residues. The ends were cut back, 2 bases at V and 4 bases at J, with 10 bases in the middle. CDR1 SQVTM and CDR2 ANQGSEA come from the germline V gene. CDR3 protein: CSVEMGSADTQYF. The CDR3 region has the DNA TGCAGCGTTGAAATGGGCTCCGCAGATACGCAGTATTTT.

This clone was seen once. The V and J genes are TRBV18 and TRBJ2-7, with a possible D match to TRBD1 (5 bases). Trimming removed 0 bases from V and 6 bases from J, with 12 bases in between. CDR1 is KGHSH and CDR2 is LQKENI in the germline V gene. CDR3 length: 14 amino acids. The CDR3 here is CASSPPEGAAEQYF. The CDR3 bases are TGTGCCAGCTCACCACCTGAAGGGGCAGCCGAGCAGTACTTC.

This clone has just one count. The V gene is TRBV5-1, the J gene TRBJ1-2, with a weak D call TRBD1 (6 bases). The germline V and J ends were trimmed by 6 bases and 3 bases, with 18 bases remaining between them. Germline lookup yields CDR1 SGHRS and CDR2 YFSETQ. The CDR3 covers 15 residues. CDR3 residues: CASTLFGGADYGYTF. For the CDR3, the DNA is TGCGCCAGCACCCTTTTTGGGGGCGCCGACTATGGCTACACCTTC. Looking up the rest from reference TRBV5-1 and TRBJ1-2 gives the full variable domain: KAGVTQTPRYLIKTRGQQVTLSCSPISGHRSVSWYQQTPGQGLQFLFEYFSETQRNKGNFPGRFSGRQFSNSRSEMNVSTLELGDSALYLCASTLFGGADYGYTFGSGTRLTVV.

This clone was picked up one time. The chain joins TRBV6-2 or TRBV6-3 to TRBJ2-7, with D possibly being TRBD1 (5 bases). The CDR3 runs to 12 residues. Between the trimmed V and J ends, which lost 4 bases and 5 bases, there was a span of 9 bases. Germline V gene sequence: CDR1 MNHEY, CDR2 SVGEGT. CDR3 DNA: TGTGCCAGCAGTTCGCAGGGCAACGAGCAGTACTTC. Translated, it gives CASSSQGNEQYF.

The CDR3 protein is CASSPPSSYNEQFF. In DNA form, the CDR3 reads TGCGCCAGCAGCCCACCGAGCTCCTACAATGAGCAGTTCTTC. This rearrangement joins TRBV5-1 to TRBJ2-1; D uncertain. The V gene lost 4 bases and the J gene lost 0 bases, with 8 bases spanning the gap. The germline V gene encodes CDR1 SGHRS and CDR2 YFSETQ. The CDR3 is 14 amino acids.

The rearrangement links TRBV4-1 to TRBJ1-5; the D gene is possibly TRBD1 (6 bases). Looked up from germline, CDR1 is MGHRA and CDR2 is YSYEKL. Trimming left V 0 bases short and J 3 bases short, with 9 bases between. This CDR3 spans 15 amino acids. DNA for the CDR3: TGCGCCAGCAGCCAAGATGACAGGCTCAATCAGCCCCAGCATTTT. Protein: CASSQDDRLNQPQHF.

This chain uses TRBV20-1 with TRBJ2-7, with no clear D. The CDR3 is 12 residues long. Trimming cost V 3 bases and J 0 bases, with 6 bases left between them. Germline-derived CDR1 and CDR2 are DFQATT and SNEGSKA (reference sequence). This CDR3 reads CSASHSSYEQYF. CDR3 DNA sequence: TGCAGTGCTAGTCACAGCTCCTACGAGCAGTACTTC.

V and J are TRBV28 and TRBJ2-7; 10 bases align to TRBD2. V lost 2 bases, J lost 1 base, and 5 bases stayed unmatched. The CDR3 is 16 amino acids. Per the germline V gene, CDR1 is MDHEN and CDR2 is SYDVKM. The CDR3 loop is CASSLGIAGGSYEQYF. The CDR3, as DNA: TGTGCCAGCAGTTTAGGGATAGCGGGGGGATCCTACGAGCAGTACTTC.

Worth noting for this clone: Other DNA sequences within the sample encode an identical CDR3. This chain joins TRBV6-5 and TRBJ1-1; 8 bases match TRBD1. Germline-derived CDR1 and CDR2 are MNHEY and SVGAGI. The CDR3 is 14 amino acids. V was pared by 2 bases and J by 1 base, with 0 bases of the junction left unmatched. CDR3 coding DNA: TGTGCCAGCAGTTACGGACAGGGGAACACTGAAGCTTTCTTT. It is translated as CASSYGQGNTEAFF.

This sequence joins TRBV12-5 and TRBJ1-6, with a weak D call TRBD1 (5 bases). The CDR3 is 15 residues long. Germline V gene lookup returns CDR1 LGHNT and CDR2 FRNRAP. Trimming pared 1 base from V and 10 bases from J, leaving 14 bases between. Here the CDR3 reads CASGLGRGFGSPLHF. The CDR3 DNA is TGTGCTAGTGGTTTGGGCCGGGGGTTCGGATCACCCCTCCACTTT.

The J gene is TRBJ2-2, the V gene TRBV4-3; D possibly corresponds to TRBD1 (6 bases). The CDR3 runs to 14 residues. Trimming cost V 9 bases and J 4 bases, with 15 bases left between them. CDR1 is LGHNA and CDR2 is YSLEER in the germline V gene. This chain's CDR3 is CASKQGFGTGELFF. The CDR3 region has the DNA TGCGCCAGTAAACAGGGTTTCGGCACCGGGGAGCTGTTTTTT.